The rows below give T cell receptor beta chains drawn from one sample of a study of T cells in Graves' hyperthyroidism and ophthalmopathy. TCRdb redid the calling of the multiplex PCR reads with MiXCR, one entry per CDR3 protein. The table has around 350,000 distinct CDR3 sequences, roughly 25% seen once; the top ten hold about 73%. Source material: blood. These receptors originate from a man aged 45-65 years with Graves' hyperthyroidism. Both conserved end residues are part of each CDR3. Each record gives: D gene, clone size, J gene, V gene, CDR3 DNA, CDR3 protein. The D gene is left open where the match is weak. Only some rows state a clone size, as once, few, many or a class for expanded clones.

D gene: TRBD1; clone size: many; J gene: TRBJ2-7; V gene: TRBV28; CDR3 DNA: TGTGCCAGCAGGGGACAGGGGGACTCCTACGAGCAGTACTTC; CDR3 protein: CASRGQGDSYEQYF
D gene: NA; clone size: few; J gene: TRBJ2-6; V gene: TRBV7-2; CDR3 DNA: TGTGCCAGCAGCCGAACAAGCTCTGGGGCCAACGTCCTGACTTTC; CDR3 protein: CASSRTSSGANVLTF
D gene: TRBD2; clone size: NA; J gene: TRBJ2-2; V gene: TRBV20-1; CDR3 DNA: TGCAGTGCTAGAGCTAGCGGGAGACGGACCGGGGAGCTGTTTTTT; CDR3 protein: CSARASGRRTGELFF
D gene: NA; clone size: many; J gene: TRBJ2-5; V gene: TRBV27; CDR3 DNA: TGTGCCAGCAGTTTAGAGACAGGTCAAGAGACCCAGTACTTC; CDR3 protein: CASSLETGQETQYF
D gene: NA; clone size: few; J gene: TRBJ2-3; V gene: TRBV20-1; CDR3 DNA: TGCAGTGCTAGGAAACCTCAGGGGCGATTCCCTTACGTCGGAGATACGCAGTATTTT; CDR3 protein: CSARKPQGRFPYVGDTQYF
D gene: TRBD2; clone size: NA; J gene: TRBJ2-3; V gene: TRBV20-1; CDR3 DNA: TGCAGTGCTAGAGATGTTATCCGCGGGGGGAGCACAGATACGCAGTATTTT; CDR3 protein: CSARDVIRGGSTDTQYF
D gene: NA; clone size: NA; J gene: TRBJ1-1; V gene: TRBV7-3; CDR3 DNA: TGTGCCAGCACCGGACTAGGCCGACTGGTTCCAGATGAAGTTTTCTTT; CDR3 protein: CASTGLGRLVPDEVFF
D gene: NA; clone size: NA; J gene: TRBJ1-2; V gene: TRBV19; CDR3 DNA: TGTGCCAGTAGTACCCGGTCGGATCAAAGGGGCACCTTC; CDR3 protein: CASSTRSDQRGTF
D gene: NA; clone size: many; J gene: TRBJ2-5; V gene: TRBV6-1; CDR3 DNA: TGTGCCAGCAGGGATGAGAGGGGCGGGGAGACCCAGTACTTC; CDR3 protein: CASRDERGGETQYF
D gene: NA; clone size: many; J gene: TRBJ2-7; V gene: TRBV12-5; CDR3 DNA: TGTGCTAGTGGTCCACCCCCGGTGGGCGCCGAGCAGTACTTC; CDR3 protein: CASGPPPVGAEQYF
D gene: TRBD1; clone size: NA; J gene: TRBJ1-2; V gene: TRBV20-1; CDR3 DNA: TGCAGTGCCCACGGACAGGGATACACCTTC; CDR3 protein: CSAHGQGYTF
D gene: TRBD1; clone size: NA; J gene: TRBJ1-1; V gene: TRBV5-6; CDR3 DNA: TGTGCCAGCAGCAAGGTGGGACAGGGGCTCACTGAAGCTTTCTTT; CDR3 protein: CASSKVGQGLTEAFF
D gene: NA; clone size: once; J gene: TRBJ2-7; V gene: TRBV28; CDR3 DNA: TGTGCCAGCAGTTTACAAGAGAGGAGACCCTACGAGCAGTACTTC; CDR3 protein: CASSLQERRPYEQYF
D gene: TRBD2; clone size: NA; J gene: TRBJ2-7; V gene: TRBV6-5; CDR3 DNA: TGTGCCAGCAGTTACTCGAGGCGGGGGGCTTGGCAGTACTTC; CDR3 protein: CASSYSRRGAWQYF
D gene: NA; clone size: few; J gene: TRBJ1-2; V gene: TRBV28; CDR3 DNA: TGTGCCAGCAGGGCGGGGGACTATGGCTACACCTTC; CDR3 protein: CASRAGDYGYTF
D gene: TRBD2; clone size: NA; J gene: TRBJ2-3; V gene: TRBV5-1; CDR3 DNA: TGTGCCAGCAGCCGTGTACCGACTAGCGCGGATACGCAGTATTTT; CDR3 protein: CASSRVPTSADTQYF
D gene: NA; clone size: few; J gene: TRBJ2-7; V gene: TRBV5-5; CDR3 DNA: TGTGCCAGCAGCCAAAAACAGGGTTGGGAGCAGTACTTC; CDR3 protein: CASSQKQGWEQYF
D gene: NA; clone size: few; J gene: TRBJ1-5; V gene: TRBV20-1; CDR3 DNA: TGCAGTGCTAGAGATCGAGGCCCCGGGCCCCAGCATTTT; CDR3 protein: CSARDRGPGPQHF
D gene: NA; clone size: few; J gene: TRBJ2-5; V gene: TRBV19; CDR3 DNA: TGTGCCAGTAGTCGGGGCGAGGCAGGGGATGGGGAGACCCAGTACTTC; CDR3 protein: CASSRGEAGDGETQYF
D gene: TRBD1; clone size: few; J gene: TRBJ2-1; V gene: TRBV24-1; CDR3 DNA: TGTGCCACGACACCGGGACAGGGATACAATGAGCAGTTCTTC; CDR3 protein: CATTPGQGYNEQFF
D gene: NA; clone size: few; J gene: TRBJ2-7; V gene: TRBV27; CDR3 DNA: TGTGCCAGCAGTTTCGGACGGGGCTACGAGCAGTACTTC; CDR3 protein: CASSFGRGYEQYF
D gene: NA; clone size: NA; J gene: TRBJ1-5; V gene: TRBV2; CDR3 DNA: TGTGCCAGCGCGTTGCAACGGGGGGCTGATCAGCCCCAGCATTTT; CDR3 protein: CASALQRGADQPQHF
D gene: NA; clone size: NA; J gene: TRBJ1-4; V gene: TRBV18; CDR3 DNA: TGTGCCAGCTCACTGGGGTCCAAAGGGGAAAAACTGTTTTTT; CDR3 protein: CASSLGSKGEKLFF
D gene: NA; clone size: few; J gene: TRBJ2-5; V gene: TRBV6-1; CDR3 DNA: TGTGCCAGCAGTGACCCGGGGGGCCATCAAGAGACCCAGTACTTC; CDR3 protein: CASSDPGGHQETQYF
D gene: TRBD1; clone size: NA; J gene: TRBJ1-2; V gene: TRBV9; CDR3 DNA: TGTGCCAGCAGCCCAGGGGGGGCTCAGGGCTACACCTTC; CDR3 protein: CASSPGGAQGYTF
D gene: NA; clone size: once; J gene: TRBJ2-4; V gene: TRBV5-1; CDR3 DNA: TGCGCCAGCAGCCTCAAAACGTCGTCACTTCAGTACTTC; CDR3 protein: CASSLKTSSLQYF
D gene: TRBD2; clone size: many; J gene: TRBJ2-5; V gene: TRBV27; CDR3 DNA: TGTGCCAGCAGTTTAGACCCGGGAGGAGAGACCCAGTACTTC; CDR3 protein: CASSLDPGGETQYF
D gene: NA; clone size: NA; J gene: TRBJ1-5; V gene: TRBV20-1; CDR3 DNA: TGCAGTGCTAGAGATTCGGGACACCCCAATCAGCCCCAGCATTTT; CDR3 protein: CSARDSGHPNQPQHF
D gene: NA; clone size: many; J gene: TRBJ2-4; V gene: TRBV7-8; CDR3 DNA: TGTGCCAGCAGCCCCCGGGACTCTTTAGCCAAAAACATTCAGTACTTC; CDR3 protein: CASSPRDSLAKNIQYF
D gene: TRBD1; clone size: few; J gene: TRBJ1-3; V gene: TRBV12-3/TRBV12-4; CDR3 DNA: TGTGCCAGCAGTTCGGGGACAGGTCTCGTTCTTGGAAACACCATATATTTT; CDR3 protein: CASSSGTGLVLGNTIYF
D gene: TRBD1; clone size: NA; J gene: TRBJ1-1; V gene: TRBV9; CDR3 DNA: TGTGCCAGCAGCGCAGGGGGCCGCACTGAAGCTTTCTTT; CDR3 protein: CASSAGGRTEAFF
D gene: NA; clone size: few; J gene: TRBJ1-5; V gene: TRBV2; CDR3 DNA: TGTGCCAGCAGTGACGCTTTTCAGCCCCAGCATTTT; CDR3 protein: CASSDAFQPQHF
D gene: NA; clone size: NA; J gene: TRBJ2-2; V gene: TRBV7-8; CDR3 DNA: TGTGCCAGCAGCCTACGACAGGTCGCGAACACCGGGGAGCTGTTTTTT; CDR3 protein: CASSLRQVANTGELFF
D gene: NA; clone size: NA; J gene: TRBJ1-6; V gene: TRBV7-9; CDR3 DNA: TGTGCCAGCAGCCTCGTTACAGGATCGGGTTCACCCCTCCACTTT; CDR3 protein: CASSLVTGSGSPLHF
D gene: NA; clone size: few; J gene: TRBJ1-1; V gene: TRBV12-3/TRBV12-4; CDR3 DNA: TGTGCCAGCAGCCCGACAGGAGCTTCTGAAGCTTTCTTT; CDR3 protein: CASSPTGASEAFF
D gene: TRBD1; clone size: many; J gene: TRBJ2-7; V gene: TRBV28; CDR3 DNA: TGTGCCAGCAGTTTTGTGGGACAGGGGACCTACGAGCAGTACTTC; CDR3 protein: CASSFVGQGTYEQYF
D gene: TRBD1; clone size: few; J gene: TRBJ2-4; V gene: TRBV12-3/TRBV12-4; CDR3 DNA: TGTGCCAGCAGTGCCGGGACAGTCAAAAACATTCAGTACTTC; CDR3 protein: CASSAGTVKNIQYF
D gene: NA; clone size: NA; J gene: TRBJ2-3; V gene: TRBV18; CDR3 DNA: TGTGCCAGCTCACAGCGTCCTCCGGGCCCCGATTCTGGCACAGATACGCAGTATTTT; CDR3 protein: CASSQRPPGPDSGTDTQYF
D gene: NA; clone size: NA; J gene: TRBJ2-7; V gene: TRBV18; CDR3 DNA: TGTGCCAGCTCACCACAGATCTACGAGCAGTACTTC; CDR3 protein: CASSPQIYEQYF
D gene: TRBD2; clone size: many; J gene: TRBJ2-1; V gene: TRBV12-3/TRBV12-4; CDR3 DNA: TGTGCCAGCAGTTTACTAGCGGGAGGCGACAATGAGCAGTTCTTC; CDR3 protein: CASSLLAGGDNEQFF
D gene: NA; clone size: few; J gene: TRBJ2-3; V gene: TRBV20-1; CDR3 DNA: TGCAGTGCCCAGAGCGGATACACAGATACGCAGTATTTT; CDR3 protein: CSAQSGYTDTQYF
D gene: NA; clone size: NA; J gene: TRBJ2-7; V gene: TRBV5-1; CDR3 DNA: TGCGCCAGCAGCTTGGCATCGGGGGTCTACGAGCAGTACTTC; CDR3 protein: CASSLASGVYEQYF
D gene: TRBD1; clone size: few; J gene: TRBJ2-3; V gene: TRBV4-2; CDR3 DNA: TGTGCCAGCAGCCAAGTAGGGGGCTCCCCAGATACGCAGTATTTT; CDR3 protein: CASSQVGGSPDTQYF
D gene: NA; clone size: NA; J gene: TRBJ1-2; V gene: TRBV5-1; CDR3 DNA: TGCGCCAGCAGGGAAATTACAGGGTTTGGCTACACCTTC; CDR3 protein: CASREITGFGYTF
D gene: TRBD1; clone size: NA; J gene: TRBJ2-7; V gene: TRBV29-1; CDR3 DNA: TGCAGCGTTGAAATCCGGGACAGGGGGCGTAAAGAGCAGTACTTC; CDR3 protein: CSVEIRDRGRKEQYF
D gene: NA; clone size: few; J gene: TRBJ1-4; V gene: TRBV28; CDR3 DNA: TGTGCCAGCAGTCTGGGATTCGAAAAACTGTTTTTT; CDR3 protein: CASSLGFEKLFF
D gene: TRBD1; clone size: NA; J gene: TRBJ2-5; V gene: TRBV6-1; CDR3 DNA: TGTGCCAGCACTTGGGACAGCTCTATCAAAGAGACCCAGTACTTC; CDR3 protein: CASTWDSSIKETQYF
D gene: NA; clone size: many; J gene: TRBJ2-3; V gene: TRBV27; CDR3 DNA: TGTGCCAGCGGGACCTGGGCGGATACGCAGTATTTT; CDR3 protein: CASGTWADTQYF